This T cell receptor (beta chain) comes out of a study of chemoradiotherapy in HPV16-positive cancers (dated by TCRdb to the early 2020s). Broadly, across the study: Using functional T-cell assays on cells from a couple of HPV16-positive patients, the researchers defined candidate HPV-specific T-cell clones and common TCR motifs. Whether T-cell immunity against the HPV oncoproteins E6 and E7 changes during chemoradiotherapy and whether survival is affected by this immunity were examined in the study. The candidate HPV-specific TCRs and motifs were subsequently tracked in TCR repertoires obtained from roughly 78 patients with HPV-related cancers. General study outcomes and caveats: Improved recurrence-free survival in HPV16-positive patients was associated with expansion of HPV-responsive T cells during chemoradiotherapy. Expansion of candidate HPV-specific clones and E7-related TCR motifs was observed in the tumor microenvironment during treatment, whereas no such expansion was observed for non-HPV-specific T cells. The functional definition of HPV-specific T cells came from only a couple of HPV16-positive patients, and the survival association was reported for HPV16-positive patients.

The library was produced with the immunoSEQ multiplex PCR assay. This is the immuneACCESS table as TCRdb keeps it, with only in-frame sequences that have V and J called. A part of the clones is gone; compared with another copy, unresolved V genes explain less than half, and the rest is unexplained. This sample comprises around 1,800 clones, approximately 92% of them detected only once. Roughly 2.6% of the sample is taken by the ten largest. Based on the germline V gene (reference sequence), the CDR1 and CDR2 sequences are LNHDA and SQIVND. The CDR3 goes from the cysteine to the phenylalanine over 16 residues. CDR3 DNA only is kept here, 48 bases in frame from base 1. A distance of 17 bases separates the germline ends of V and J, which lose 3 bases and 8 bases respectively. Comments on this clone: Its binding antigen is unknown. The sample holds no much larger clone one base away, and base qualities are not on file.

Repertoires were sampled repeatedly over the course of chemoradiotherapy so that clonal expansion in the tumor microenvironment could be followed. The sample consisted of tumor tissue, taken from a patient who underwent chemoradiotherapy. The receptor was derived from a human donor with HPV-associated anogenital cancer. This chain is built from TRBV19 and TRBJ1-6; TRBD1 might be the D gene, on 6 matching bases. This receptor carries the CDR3 CASSIPRGSGDSPLHF. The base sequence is TGTGCCAGTAGTATCCCCAGGGGTAGTGGTGATTCACCCCTCCACTTT.